Following are 4 T cell receptor beta chains from one sample sequenced in a study of shared T cell receptors in the human thymus. Assay: immunoSEQ multiplex PCR; the TCRdb copy retains only in-frame clones and omits some. The sample has some 700,000 clones, roughly 88% seen once. The same sample was also studied in work on human thymus T cells.

The sample consisted of thymocytes. These receptor sequences come from a boy younger than two with a congenital heart defect.

The chain is built from TRBV23-1 and TRBJ1-5; TRBD1 might be the D (5 bases). TRBV23-1 carries the ORF label, with uncertain function. V was pared by 2 bases and J by 4 bases, with 24 bases between. The CDR3 has 19 amino acids. In DNA, the CDR3 is TGCGCCAGCAGTCAAGGTGGGGCGTGTGGGCAAGGGGAAAATCAGCCCCAGCATTTT. Translation: CASSQGGACGQGENQPQHF.

V usage is TRBV13 and J usage is TRBJ2-5; TRBD2 matches at 8 bases. The trim removed 5 bases at V and 6 bases at J, leaving 14 bases unmatched. The CDR3 contains 16 residues. Germline V gene sequence: CDR1 PRHDT, CDR2 FYEKMQ (reference sequence). Written as DNA, the CDR3 is TGTGCCAGCAGCCCCCCTCCGGGACTAGGCCTAAAGACCCAGTACTTC. It codes for CASSPPPGLGLKTQYF.

The rearrangement joins TRBV28 to TRBJ1-4; TRBD1 agrees at 8 bases. This CDR3 is built from 15 residues. V was pared by 6 bases and J by 6 bases, with 9 bases of the junction left unmatched. Germline CDR1 and CDR2: MDHEN and SYDVKM. CDR3 region: CASRGQDRADEKLFF. CDR3 nucleotide sequence: TGTGCCAGCAGGGGCCAGGACAGGGCGGATGAAAAACTGTTTTTT.

This chain joins TRBV21-1 and TRBJ2-5; TRBD1 reflects the table's D call only, with no check against the DNA. TRBV21-1 is classified as a pseudogene. The CDR3 is made up of 12 amino acids. The CDR3 DNA is TGTGCCAGCAGCAAACCAAAAGAGACCCAGTACTTC. Translation gives CASSKPKETQYF.